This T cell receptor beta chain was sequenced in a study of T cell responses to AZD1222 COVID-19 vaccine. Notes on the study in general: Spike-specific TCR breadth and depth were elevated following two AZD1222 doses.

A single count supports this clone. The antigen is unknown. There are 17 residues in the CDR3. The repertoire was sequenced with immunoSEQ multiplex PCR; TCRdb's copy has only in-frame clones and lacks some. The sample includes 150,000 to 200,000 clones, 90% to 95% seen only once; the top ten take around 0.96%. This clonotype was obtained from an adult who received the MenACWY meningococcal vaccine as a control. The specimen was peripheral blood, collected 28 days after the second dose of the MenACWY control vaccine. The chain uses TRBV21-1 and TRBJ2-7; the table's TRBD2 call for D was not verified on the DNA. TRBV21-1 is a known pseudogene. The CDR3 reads CASSLETGGRSTYEQYF. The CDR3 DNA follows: TGTGCCAGCAGCCTAGAGACGGGGGGCCGCTCTACCTACGAGCAGTACTTC.